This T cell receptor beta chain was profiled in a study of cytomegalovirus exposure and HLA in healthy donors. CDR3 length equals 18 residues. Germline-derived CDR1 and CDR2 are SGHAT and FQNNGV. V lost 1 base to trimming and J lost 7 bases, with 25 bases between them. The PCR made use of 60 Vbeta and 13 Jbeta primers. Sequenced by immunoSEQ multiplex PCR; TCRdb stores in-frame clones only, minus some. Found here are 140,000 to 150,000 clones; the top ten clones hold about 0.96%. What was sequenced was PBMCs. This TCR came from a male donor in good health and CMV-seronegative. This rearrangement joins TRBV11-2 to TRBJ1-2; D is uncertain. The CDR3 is CASSLAAGYGGRGSGYTF. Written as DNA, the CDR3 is TGTGCCAGCAGCTTAGCTGCTGGGTACGGTGGCCGGGGTAGTGGCTACACCTTC.